These T cell receptor beta chains were read from a single sample in a study of T cells in Graves' hyperthyroidism and ophthalmopathy. TCRdb used MiXCR to reprocess the multiplex PCR reads, holding one entry per CDR3 protein. The data contain hundreds of thousands of distinct CDR3 sequences, about 15% of them seen just once; the ten biggest clones take up less than 15%. Sequenced material: blood. The receptors come from a man between 18 and 35 years old with Graves' ophthalmopathy. Each CDR3 is given with its conserved first and last residue. The D gene is left open where the match is weak. Clone size is not always given. Where it is, it says once, few, many or a class for expanded clones.

d_gene	v_gene	abundance	len	j_gene	CDR3nt	CDR3aa
NA	TRBV12-3/TRBV12-4	many	14	TRBJ1-2	TGTGCCAGCAGTATAGGGACGGCCGGGGGGGGCTACACCTTC	CASSIGTAGGGYTF
NA	TRBV11-3	NA	13	TRBJ1-1	TGTGCCAGCAGCTTAGTGGCGGATAATGCAGCTTTCTTT	CASSLVADNAAFF
NA	TRBV10-3	few	15	TRBJ1-2	TGTGCCATCAGCCAGGGGACGGTAGAATATGGTGGCTACACCTTC	CAISQGTVEYGGYTF
NA	TRBV20-1	many	14	TRBJ2-1	TGCAGTGCTAGAGCCCCGGGGACGTACAATGAGCAGTTCTTC	CSARAPGTYNEQFF
NA	TRBV4-1	NA	18	TRBJ2-2	TGCGCCAGCAGCCCCCGGGACACAAAATCAGCGAACACCGGGGAGCTGTTTTTT	CASSPRDTKSANTGELFF
TRBD2	TRBV19	NA	15	TRBJ2-5	TGTGCCAGTAGTATATGGGAGGGGAGGAGGGAGACCCAGTACTTC	CASSIWEGRRETQYF
NA	TRBV4-1	NA	12	TRBJ2-1	TGCGCCAGCAGCCAAGTAAGGAGTTATCGGTTCTTC	CASSQVRSYRFF
TRBD1	TRBV3-1	many	14	TRBJ1-2	TGTGCCAGCAGCCAACGGACAGGTTACTATGGCTACACCTTC	CASSQRTGYYGYTF
TRBD2	TRBV11-1	many	15	TRBJ2-4	TGTGCCAGCAGAAAAGGCCCTAGCGGAGAAAACATTCAGTACTTC	CASRKGPSGENIQYF
NA	TRBV7-8	NA	11	TRBJ1-4	TGTGCCAGTAGTATAGTGGGAAAACTGTTTTTT	CASSIVGKLFF
TRBD2	TRBV27	few	16	TRBJ2-5	TGTGCCAGCAGTTTAATGGCTAGCGGGGGCCCCGGGACCCAGTACTTC	CASSLMASGGPGTQYF
TRBD1	TRBV19	NA	13	TRBJ2-7	TGTGCCAGCTTAGACAGGGCCTCCTACGAGCAGTACTTC	CASLDRASYEQYF
NA	TRBV5-1	many	15	TRBJ1-2	TGCGCCAGCAGCTTGTTCGGGGAAGAAGGCCATGGCTACACCTTC	CASSLFGEEGHGYTF
TRBD2	TRBV7-3	many	15	TRBJ2-5	TGTGCCAGCAGCTCGACAGCGGGAGGGTTGGAGACCCAGTACTTC	CASSSTAGGLETQYF
TRBD1	TRBV7-2	many	14	TRBJ1-2	TGTGCCAGCAGCTTAGGATCAGGGGGGGGTGGCTACACCTTC	CASSLGSGGGGYTF
TRBD2	TRBV14	many	15	TRBJ2-3	TGTGCCAGCAGCCAATTAGCGGGAGTATCTGATACGCAGTATTTT	CASSQLAGVSDTQYF
NA	TRBV5-6	many	16	TRBJ2-1	TGTGCCAGCAGCTTGGCCGTCGGGGAGCCCTACAATGAGCAGTTCTTC	CASSLAVGEPYNEQFF
TRBD1	TRBV4-2	many	17	TRBJ1-1	TGTGCCAGCAGCCAAGATCGGCAGGGGGCAAAGAACACTGAAGCTTTCTTT	CASSQDRQGAKNTEAFF
TRBD1	TRBV12-3/TRBV12-4	few	20	TRBJ2-6	TGTGCCAGCAGTTTAGGGCGCAGGGGGCTTTCGTACTCTGGGGCCAACGTCCTGACTTTC	CASSLGRRGLSYSGANVLTF
NA	TRBV19	many	13	TRBJ1-1	TGTGCCAGTAGTATAATGGAGAACACTGAAGCTTTCTTT	CASSIMENTEAFF
NA	TRBV2	many	13	TRBJ2-5	TGTGCCAGCAGTGAAGACTCCCGAGGGACCCAGTACTTC	CASSEDSRGTQYF
NA	TRBV2	many	15	TRBJ1-4	TGTGCCACCCGCAGTGGCGACAGCCTTAATGAAAAACTGTTTTTT	CATRSGDSLNEKLFF
NA	TRBV19	few	12	TRBJ2-3	TGTGCCAGTACGGAGGACGGTGATACGCAGTATTTT	CASTEDGDTQYF
TRBD1	TRBV6-1	many	15	TRBJ2-7	TGTGCCAGCAGTGGCTGGGACAGTCACTCCTACGAGCAGTACTTC	CASSGWDSHSYEQYF
TRBD1	TRBV19	NA	19	TRBJ1-6	TGTGCCAGTAGTAGGGCCGGGACAGGGGGCGCCAATTTAGGTTCACCCCTCCACTTT	CASSRAGTGGANLGSPLHF
NA	TRBV20-1	many	15	TRBJ1-1	TGCAGTGCCAGTACCCTTGACAGAAAGAACACTGAAGCTTTCTTT	CSASTLDRKNTEAFF
TRBD1	TRBV6-2/TRBV6-3	few	15	TRBJ2-7	TGTGCCAGCAGCTCCCCCCCGGACAGGGACTACGAGCAGTACTTC	CASSSPPDRDYEQYF
TRBD1	TRBV28	many	14	TRBJ1-2	TGTGCCAGCAGTCCGGGACAGTATAACTATGGCTACACCTTC	CASSPGQYNYGYTF
TRBD2	TRBV6-6	many	15	TRBJ2-1	TGTGCCAGCAGTTACTTGCGGGGGGATTACAATGAGCAGTTCTTC	CASSYLRGDYNEQFF
TRBD1	TRBV7-3	many	13	TRBJ2-7	TGTGCCAGCAGCATTGGACAGGGGGACGAGCAGTACTTC	CASSIGQGDEQYF
NA	TRBV2	NA	15	TRBJ1-1	TGTGCCAGCAGTGAGGGTCGGCAGGGAAACACTGAAGCTTTCTTT	CASSEGRQGNTEAFF